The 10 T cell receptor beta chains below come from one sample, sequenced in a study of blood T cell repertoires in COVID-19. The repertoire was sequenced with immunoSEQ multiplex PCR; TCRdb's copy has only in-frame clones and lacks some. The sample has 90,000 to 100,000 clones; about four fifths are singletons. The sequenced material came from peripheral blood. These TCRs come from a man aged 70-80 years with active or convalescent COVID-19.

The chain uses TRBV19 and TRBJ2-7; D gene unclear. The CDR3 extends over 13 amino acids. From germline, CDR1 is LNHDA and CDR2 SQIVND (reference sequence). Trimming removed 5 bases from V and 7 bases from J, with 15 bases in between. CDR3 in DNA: TGTGCCAGTAGTGCGGAGATCACGAGGGAGCAGTACTTC. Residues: CASSAEITREQYF.

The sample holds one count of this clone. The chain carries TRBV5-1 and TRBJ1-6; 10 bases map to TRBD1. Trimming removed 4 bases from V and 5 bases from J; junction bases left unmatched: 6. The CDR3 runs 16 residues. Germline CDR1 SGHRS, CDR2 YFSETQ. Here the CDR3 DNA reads TGCGCCAGCAGCATCAGACAGGGGGCCGATAATTCACCCCTCCACTTT. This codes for CASSIRQGADNSPLHF.

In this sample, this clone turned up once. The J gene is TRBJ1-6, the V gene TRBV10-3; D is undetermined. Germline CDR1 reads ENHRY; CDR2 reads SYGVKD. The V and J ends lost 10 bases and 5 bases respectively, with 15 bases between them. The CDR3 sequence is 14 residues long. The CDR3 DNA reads TGTGCCACCCACAACGCTGGTGATAATTCACCCCTCCACTTT. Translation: CATHNAGDNSPLHF.

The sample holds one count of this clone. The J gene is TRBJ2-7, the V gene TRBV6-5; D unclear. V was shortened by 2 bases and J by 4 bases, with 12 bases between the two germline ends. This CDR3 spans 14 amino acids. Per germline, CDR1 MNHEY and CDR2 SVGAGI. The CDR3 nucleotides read TGTGCCAGCAGTTACAGACACCTTGGGTACGAGCAGTACTTC. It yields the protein CASSYRHLGYEQYF.

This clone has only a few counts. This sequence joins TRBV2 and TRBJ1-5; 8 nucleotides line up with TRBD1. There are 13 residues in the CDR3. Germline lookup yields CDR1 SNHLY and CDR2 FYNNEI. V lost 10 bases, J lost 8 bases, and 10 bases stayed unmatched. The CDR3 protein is CATTGDPREPQHF. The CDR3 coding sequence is TGTGCCACGACAGGGGACCCACGTGAGCCCCAGCATTTT.

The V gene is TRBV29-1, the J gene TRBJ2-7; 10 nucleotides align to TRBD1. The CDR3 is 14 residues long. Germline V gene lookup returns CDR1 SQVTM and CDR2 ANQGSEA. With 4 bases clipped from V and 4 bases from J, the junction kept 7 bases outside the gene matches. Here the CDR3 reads CSVGRDRGSYEQYF. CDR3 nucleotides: TGCAGCGTTGGCCGGGACAGGGGCTCTTACGAGCAGTACTTC.

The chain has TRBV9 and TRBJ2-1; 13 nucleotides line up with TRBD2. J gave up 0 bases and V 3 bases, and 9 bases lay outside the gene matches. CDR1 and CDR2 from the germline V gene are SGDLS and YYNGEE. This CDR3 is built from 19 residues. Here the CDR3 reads CASSAGTSGEKSSYNEQFF. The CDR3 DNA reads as TGTGCCAGCAGCGCCGGGACTAGCGGGGAGAAGAGCTCCTACAATGAGCAGTTCTTC.

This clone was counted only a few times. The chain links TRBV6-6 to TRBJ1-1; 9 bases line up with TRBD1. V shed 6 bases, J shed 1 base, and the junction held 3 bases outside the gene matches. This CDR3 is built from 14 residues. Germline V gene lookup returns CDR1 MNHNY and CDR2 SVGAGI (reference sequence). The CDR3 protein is CASRQTGGNTEAFF. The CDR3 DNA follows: TGTGCCAGCAGGCAGACAGGGGGGAACACTGAAGCTTTCTTT.

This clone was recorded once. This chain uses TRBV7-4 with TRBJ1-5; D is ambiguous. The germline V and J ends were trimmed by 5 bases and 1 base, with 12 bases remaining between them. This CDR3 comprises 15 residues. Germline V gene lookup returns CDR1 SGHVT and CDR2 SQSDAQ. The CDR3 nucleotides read TGTGCCAGCAGCCTCAGAGGTGGAAGCAATCAGCCCCAGCATTTT. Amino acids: CASSLRGGSNQPQHF.

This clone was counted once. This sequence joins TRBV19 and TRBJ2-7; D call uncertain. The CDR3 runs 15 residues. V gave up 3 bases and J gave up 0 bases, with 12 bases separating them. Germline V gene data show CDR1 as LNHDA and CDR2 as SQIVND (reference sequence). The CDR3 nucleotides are TGTGCCAGTAGTATCGATTCCCGCAGCTCCTACGAGCAGTACTTC. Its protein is CASSIDSRSSYEQYF.